This record looks at one TCR beta chain sequence and its context. The antigen remains undetermined. Germline values: CDR1 SEHNR, CDR2 FQNEAQ (reference sequence). V lost 3 bases, J lost 5 bases, and 11 bases lay in between. This CDR3 comprises 14 residues. The data were taken from a study of CD8+CD57+ T cells in acquired aplastic anemia. On the study more broadly: Sorted CD4+ and CD8+ cells gave an average of roughly 3 ug of DNA. Points from the study as a whole: Found in both controls and patients were some 31 CD8+ CDR3 sequences.

Both TCR beta VDJ combination and CDR3 sequence profiling were carried out. Genomic DNA was the template for this profiling. In TCRdb, the reads were re-called with MiXCR into one record per CDR3 protein. The table records some 200,000 distinct CDR3 sequences, 50% to 70% of them present only once. All patients picked for sequencing had shown, by flow cytometry, an expansion of CD8+CD57+ cells. By the time of blood sampling, patients had still received no therapy. The genes are TRBV7-9 and TRBJ2-1, with a tentative D call TRBD1 (6 bases). The receptor's source is a human donor with aplastic anemia. What was sequenced was sorted CD4+, CD8+, or CD8+CD57+ T cells (not recorded which) from PBMCs. DNA for the CDR3: TGTGCCAGCAGCTTCACCTACAGGGACAATGAGCAGTTCTTC. This gives the protein CASSFTYRDNEQFF. Filled out from reference TRBV7-9 and TRBJ2-1, the complete variable domain reads DTGVSQNPRHKITKRGQNVTFRCDPISEHNRLYWYRQTLGQGPEFLTYFQNEAQLEKSRLLSDRFSAERPKGSFSTLEIQRTEQGDSAMYLCASSFTYRDNEQFFGPGTRLTVL.